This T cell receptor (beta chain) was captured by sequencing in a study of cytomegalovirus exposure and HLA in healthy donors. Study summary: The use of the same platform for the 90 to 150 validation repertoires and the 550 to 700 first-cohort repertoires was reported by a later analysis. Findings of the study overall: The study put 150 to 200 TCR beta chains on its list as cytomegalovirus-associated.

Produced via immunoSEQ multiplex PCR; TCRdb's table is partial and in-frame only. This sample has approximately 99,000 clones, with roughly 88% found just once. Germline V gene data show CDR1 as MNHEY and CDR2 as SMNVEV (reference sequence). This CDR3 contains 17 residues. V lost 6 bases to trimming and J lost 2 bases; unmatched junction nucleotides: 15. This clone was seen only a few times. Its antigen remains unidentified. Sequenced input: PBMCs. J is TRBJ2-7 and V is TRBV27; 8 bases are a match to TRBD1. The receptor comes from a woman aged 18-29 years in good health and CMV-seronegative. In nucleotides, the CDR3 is TGTGCCAGCAGGTTAAAATCCGGGACAGGTCTAACCTACGAGCAGTACTTC. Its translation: CASRLKSGTGLTYEQYF.